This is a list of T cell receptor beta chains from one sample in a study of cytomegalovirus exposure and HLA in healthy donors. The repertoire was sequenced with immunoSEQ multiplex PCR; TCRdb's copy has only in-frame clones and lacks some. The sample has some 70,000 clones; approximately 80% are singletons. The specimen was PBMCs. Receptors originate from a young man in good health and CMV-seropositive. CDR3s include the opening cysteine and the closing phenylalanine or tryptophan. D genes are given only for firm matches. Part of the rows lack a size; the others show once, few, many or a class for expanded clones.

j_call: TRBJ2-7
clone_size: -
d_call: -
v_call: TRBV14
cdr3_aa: CASSQEGGGANEQYF
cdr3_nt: TGTGCCAGCAGCCAAGAGGGTGGGGGGGCAAACGAGCAGTACTTC

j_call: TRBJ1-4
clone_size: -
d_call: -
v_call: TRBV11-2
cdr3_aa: CASSTREQVGSGKLFF
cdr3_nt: TGTGCCAGCAGCACCCGGGAGCAAGTTGGTTCTGGAAAACTGTTTTTT

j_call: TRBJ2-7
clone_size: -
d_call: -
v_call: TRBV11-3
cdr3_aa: CASSSTRAGGEQYF
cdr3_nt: TGTGCCAGCAGCTCCACCCGGGCCGGGGGCGAGCAGTACTTC

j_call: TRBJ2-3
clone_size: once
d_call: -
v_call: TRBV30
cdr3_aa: CACGGDFTDTQYF
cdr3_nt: TGTGCCTGCGGCGGGGACTTCACAGATACGCAGTATTTT

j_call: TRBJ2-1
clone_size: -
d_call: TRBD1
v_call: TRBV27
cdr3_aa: CASSSGTGGYEQFF
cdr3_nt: TGTGCCAGCAGTTCTGGGACAGGGGGCTATGAGCAGTTCTTC

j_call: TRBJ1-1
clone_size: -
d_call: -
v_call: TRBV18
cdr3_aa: CASSQTVNTEAFF
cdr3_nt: TGTGCCAGCTCCCAGACAGTGAACACTGAAGCTTTCTTT

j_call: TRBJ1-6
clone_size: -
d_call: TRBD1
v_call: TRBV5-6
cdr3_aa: CASSLASQGDYNSPLHF
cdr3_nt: TGTGCCAGCAGCTTGGCAAGTCAGGGGGACTATAATTCACCCCTCCACTTT

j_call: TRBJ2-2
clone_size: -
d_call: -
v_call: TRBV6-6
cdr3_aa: CASSYSGGETGELFF
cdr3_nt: TGTGCCAGCAGTTACTCTGGCGGGGAAACCGGGGAGCTGTTTTTT

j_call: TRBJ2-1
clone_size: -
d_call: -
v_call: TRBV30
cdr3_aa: CAWSLVHGEQFF
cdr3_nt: TGTGCCTGGAGTCTAGTTCATGGTGAGCAGTTCTTC

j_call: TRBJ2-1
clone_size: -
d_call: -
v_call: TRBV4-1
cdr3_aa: CASSQVRGGQHNEQFF
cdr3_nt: TGCGCCAGCAGCCAAGTTAGGGGGGGCCAACACAATGAGCAGTTCTTC

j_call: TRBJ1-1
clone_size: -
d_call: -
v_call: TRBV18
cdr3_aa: CASSPPSQGIAEAFF
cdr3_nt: TGTGCCAGCTCACCACCGTCACAGGGAATAGCTGAAGCTTTCTTT

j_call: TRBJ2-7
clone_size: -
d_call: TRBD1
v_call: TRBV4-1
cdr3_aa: CASSPRGQGTRSYEQYF
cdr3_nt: TGCGCCAGCAGCCCTCGGGGACAGGGCACGAGAAGCTACGAGCAGTACTTC

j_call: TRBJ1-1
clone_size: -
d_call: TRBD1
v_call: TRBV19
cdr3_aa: CASNTGQGKAFF
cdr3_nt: TGTGCCAGTAACACCGGACAGGGTAAAGCTTTCTTT

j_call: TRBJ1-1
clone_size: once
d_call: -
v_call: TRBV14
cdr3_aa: CASSQTPGANTEAFF
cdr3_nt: TGTGCCAGCAGCCAGACCCCAGGGGCGAACACTGAAGCTTTCTTT

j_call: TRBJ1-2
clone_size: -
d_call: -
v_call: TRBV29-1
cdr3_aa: CSGGDLHGYTF
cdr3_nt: TGCAGCGGCGGCGACTTACATGGCTACACCTTC

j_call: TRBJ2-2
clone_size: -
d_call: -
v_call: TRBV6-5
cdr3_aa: CASSSGPGTGELFF
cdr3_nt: TGTGCCAGCAGTAGCGGACCGGGCACCGGGGAGCTGTTTTTT

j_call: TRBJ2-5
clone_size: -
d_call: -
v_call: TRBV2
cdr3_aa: CASSEAGVRGFQETQYF
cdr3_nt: TGTGCCAGCAGTGAAGCGGGGGTCAGGGGCTTCCAAGAGACCCAGTACTTC

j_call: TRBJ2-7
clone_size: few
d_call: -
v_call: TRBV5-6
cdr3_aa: CASSLASVQEQYF
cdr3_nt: TGTGCCAGCAGCTTGGCGTCCGTACAGGAGCAGTACTTC

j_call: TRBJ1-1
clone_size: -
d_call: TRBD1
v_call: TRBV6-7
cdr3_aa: CASRDRVQIRAFF
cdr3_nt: TGTGCCAGCAGGGACAGGGTTCAGATCCGAGCTTTCTTT

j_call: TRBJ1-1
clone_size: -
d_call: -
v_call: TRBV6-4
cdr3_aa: CASSDSGGLNTEAFF
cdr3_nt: TGTGCCAGCAGTGACTCCGGGGGTTTGAACACTGAAGCTTTCTTT